Below are 17 T cell receptor beta chains sequenced from a single sample in a study of long-term antiretroviral therapy in people with HIV. With survey level as its setting, the immunoSEQ assay was v3.0. Measured with immunoSEQ multiplex PCR; TCRdb has only the in-frame clones, and not every one. This sample has about 29,000 clones, with roughly nine tenths found just once. Sequencing used unsorted PBMCs, obtained approximately 5 years before starting antiretroviral therapy. The source of these receptors is a man aged 50-59 years with HIV.

This chain joins TRBV7-8 and TRBJ1-1, with D possibly being TRBD1 (5 bases). Germline-derived CDR1 and CDR2 are SGHVS and FQNEAQ. CDR3 size: 14 residues. V lost 1 base to trimming and J lost 7 bases, with 13 bases between them. The CDR3 spells CASSLGDLRVEAFF. CDR3 bases: TGTGCCAGCAGCTTAGGGGACCTAAGGGTTGAAGCTTTCTTT. Based on the CDR3 plus reference TRBV7-8 and TRBJ1-1, the full variable domain is GAGVSQSPRYKVAKRGQDVALRCDPISGHVSLFWYQQALGQGPEFLTYFQNEAQLDKSGLPSDRFFAERPEGSVSTLKIQRTQQEDSAVYLCASSLGDLRVEAFFGQGTRLTVV.

The gene calls are TRBV5-1 and TRBJ1-1; D is undetermined. Germline CDR1 SGHRS, CDR2 YFSETQ. The CDR3 totals 13 residues. With 4 bases removed from V and 11 bases from J, the gap between germline ends came to 18 bases. The CDR3 sequence: CASSPESRSGAFF. The CDR3 nucleotides read TGCGCCAGCAGCCCCGAGTCCCGGTCAGGCGCTTTCTTT.

This chain links TRBV7-3 with TRBJ2-1, with D unclear. CDR3 size: 16 residues. Looked up from germline, CDR1 is SGHTA and CDR2 is FQGTGA. V lost 5 bases to trimming and J lost 0 bases, with 14 bases between them. The CDR3 loop is CASSRRPSSSYNEQFF. The DNA for the CDR3 is TGTGCCAGCAGCCGAAGGCCATCCAGCTCCTACAATGAGCAGTTCTTC.

The J gene is TRBJ2-3, the V gene TRBV14; TRBD2 is a possible D gene (6 bases). Germline CDR1 SGHDN, CDR2 FVKESK. Trimming took 8 bases from V and 4 from J, leaving 16 bases between them. This CDR3 contains 14 residues. CDR3 sequence reads: CASDGGSGADTQYF. The CDR3 DNA follows: TGTGCCAGCGACGGGGGATCCGGGGCAGATACGCAGTATTTT.

As to this clone: Other DNA sequences in the sample encode the same CDR3. The J gene is TRBJ1-5, the V gene TRBV30; D perhaps matches TRBD1 (5 bases). Germline CDR1 reads GTSNPN; CDR2 reads SVGIG (reference sequence). The CDR3 totals 13 residues. The V end was cut by 0 bases, the J end by 4 bases, with 7 bases between. CDR3: CAWSVGGNQPQHF. For the CDR3, the DNA is TGTGCCTGGAGTGTTGGGGGGAATCAGCCCCAGCATTTT. Full variable domain (missing parts from reference TRBV30 and TRBJ1-5): SQTIHQWPATLVQPVGSPLSLECTVEGTSNPNLYWYRQAAGRGLQLLFYSVGIGQISSEVPQNLSASRPQDRQFILSSKKLLLSDSGFYLCAWSVGGNQPQHFGDGTRLSIL.

The gene calls are TRBV28 and TRBJ1-3; a possible D gene is TRBD1 (6 bases). Trimming stripped 6 bases from V and 0 bases from J, with 21 bases between. Germline V lookup: CDR1 MDHEN, CDR2 SYDVKM. The CDR3 is 18 amino acids. Here the CDR3 DNA reads TGTGCCAGCAGCTCACGGCACAGGGTCCTAAGCTCTGGAAACACCATATATTTT. Protein: CASSSRHRVLSSGNTIYF.

The genes are TRBV11-2 and TRBJ2-7; 9 bases fit TRBD1. V was pared by 5 bases and J by 6 bases, with 5 bases of the junction left unmatched. Germline CDR1 and CDR2: SGHAT and FQNNGV. The CDR3 runs to 13 residues. The CDR3 DNA sequence: TGTGCCAGCAGCCTAGGGACAGGGCTCGAGCAGTACTTC. This codes for CASSLGTGLEQYF.

The chain couples TRBV7-3 to TRBJ2-3; D not resolved. Germline V lookup: CDR1 SGHTA, CDR2 FQGTGA. The CDR3 runs to 13 residues. The ends were cut back, 4 bases at V and 6 bases at J, with 11 bases in the middle. CDR3 in amino acids: CASSSQVTDTQYF. For the CDR3, the DNA is TGTGCCAGCAGCTCCCAGGTCACGGATACGCAGTATTTT.

The rearrangement joins TRBV21-1 to TRBJ1-5; no DNA check was done on the table's D call, TRBD1. TRBV21-1 is recorded as a pseudogene. This CDR3 comprises 15 residues. The CDR3 region is CASPGTGATHQPQHF. The DNA of the CDR3 is TGTGCCAGCCCCGGGACAGGGGCCACCCATCAGCCCCAGCATTTT.

This sequence joins TRBV5-1 and TRBJ2-1; D is unclear. CDR3 length: 11 amino acids. Germline V gene data show CDR1 as SGHRS and CDR2 as YFSETQ. V lost 2 bases and J 6 bases, leaving 3 bases between the germline ends. The CDR3 here is CASSFLNEQFF. CDR3 in DNA: TGCGCCAGCAGCTTCCTCAATGAGCAGTTCTTC.

The gene calls are TRBV10-3 and TRBJ2-3, with D perhaps TRBD2 (6 bases). V was clipped by 6 bases and J by 6 bases, with 13 bases between them. Germline V CDR1 and CDR2: ENHRY, SYGVKD. This CDR3 region has 13 residues. The CDR3 loop is CAIRWGTSDTQYF. The DNA for the CDR3 is TGTGCCATCAGATGGGGGACTTCCGATACGCAGTATTTT.

The rearrangement uses TRBV28 and TRBJ2-7; D is perhaps TRBD1 (6 bases). Germline CDR1 reads MDHEN; CDR2 reads SYDVKM. V lost 6 bases and J 3 bases, leaving 12 bases between the germline ends. The CDR3 loop spans 13 amino acids. This chain's CDR3 is CASRAGVYYEQYF. The DNA of the CDR3 is TGTGCCAGCAGGGCAGGGGTTTACTACGAGCAGTACTTC.

The rearrangement joins TRBV7-8 to TRBJ1-5; perhaps TRBD1 as D (5 bases). Germline V gives CDR1 SGHVS, CDR2 FQNEAQ. Trimming took off 5 bases at V and 0 bases at J, with 26 bases between the two ends. The CDR3 length is 20 residues. CDR3: CASSPQWAPTGGNSNQPQHF. The CDR3 DNA reads TGTGCCAGCAGCCCACAATGGGCCCCAACGGGGGGTAATAGCAATCAGCCCCAGCATTTT.

This chain uses TRBV6-4 with TRBJ2-3, with D possibly matching TRBD2 (6 bases). Germline values: CDR1 MRHNA, CDR2 SNTAGT. Trimming left V 5 bases short and J 5 bases short, with 17 bases between. This CDR3 is built from 15 residues. The CDR3 loop reads CASSQAGLPRDTQYF. For the CDR3, the DNA is TGTGCCAGCAGTCAGGCGGGACTCCCAAGAGATACGCAGTATTTT.

The chain uses TRBV5-4 and TRBJ2-7, with TRBD2 as a possible D gene (5 bases). CDR1 is SGHNT, CDR2 YYREEE, per germline (reference sequence). This CDR3 region has 11 residues. The V end lost 8 bases, the J end lost 5 bases, and 11 bases lay between the germline ends. CDR3: CARRTGNEQYF. The DNA of the CDR3 is TGTGCCAGGAGGACGGGAAACGAGCAGTACTTC.

The chain employs TRBV7-9 and TRBJ2-6; D might be TRBD2 (6 bases). Between the trimmed V and J ends, which lost 6 bases and 2 bases, there was a span of 17 bases. Germline loops: CDR1 SEHNR, CDR2 FQNEAQ (reference sequence). This CDR3 has 17 amino acids. The CDR3 loop reads CASRRDFLSAGANVLTF. The CDR3 DNA is TGTGCCAGCAGGCGGGATTTTCTTTCGGCTGGGGCCAACGTCCTGACTTTC.

The rearrangement links TRBV28 to TRBJ1-2; maybe TRBD1 (5 bases). The germline gives CDR1 MDHEN, CDR2 SYDVKM. CDR3 length equals 14 residues. V lost 6 bases, J lost 4 bases, and 15 bases lay in between. The CDR3 coding sequence is TGTGCCAGCAGCCGGGGACCGAGGGGCTATGGCTACACCTTC. Protein product: CASSRGPRGYGYTF.